The next 29 T cell receptor beta chains were all read from a single sample in a study of blood T cells in healthy people across ages. A second PCR, run for about 7 to 11 cycles, used a sample-barcoded 5' primer plus a J-beta primer mix. TCRdb reprocessed the 5' RACE reads with MiXCR, giving one entry per CDR3 protein. The table includes about 720,000 distinct CDR3 sequences, 20% to 25% detected once. The sample comprised blood. The receptors shown here come from a man aged 70-80 years in good health.

This clonotype was counted at least ten times. The chain recombines TRBV5-1 with TRBJ2-3, with 8 bases lining up with TRBD1. V was clipped by 4 bases and J by 0 bases; unmatched bases: 7. CDR1 and CDR2 from the germline V gene are SGHRS and YFSETQ. This CDR3 comprises 16 residues. Written as DNA, the CDR3 is TGCGCCAGCAGCCTTCAGGGGGCGAGTAGCACAGATACGCAGTATTTT. This translates into CASSLQGASSTDTQYF. Using reference TRBV5-1 and TRBJ2-3 for the parts outside the CDR3, the full variable domain is KAGVTQTPRYLIKTRGQQVTLSCSPISGHRSVSWYQQTPGQGLQFLFEYFSETQRNKGNFPGRFSGRQFSNSRSEMNVSTLELGDSALYLCASSLQGASSTDTQYFGPGTRLTVL.

J is TRBJ2-4 and V is TRBV5-1; TRBD1 is a possible D gene (5 bases). There are 16 residues in the CDR3. The V and J ends lost 0 bases and 1 base respectively, with 11 bases between them. Germline CDR1 SGHRS, CDR2 YFSETQ. For the CDR3, the DNA is TGCGCCAGCAGCTTGGCCCTAGGGGTGGCCAAAAACATTCAGTACTTC. It encodes CASSLALGVAKNIQYF.

In this sample, this clonotype turned up a few times. The chain joins TRBV4-2 to TRBJ1-5, with D tentatively TRBD1 (5 bases). Trimming shortened V by 1 base and J by 4 bases, and 8 bases separated the two germline ends. CDR3 length: 14 amino acids. The germline CDR1 and CDR2 sequences are LGHNA and YNFKEQ. The CDR3 nucleotides are TGTGCCAGCAGCCAAGTAACAGGTAATCAGCCCCAGCATTTT. Amino acid sequence: CASSQVTGNQPQHF.

In its sample, this clonotype was seen many times. The chain is built from TRBV20-1 and TRBJ2-7, with TRBD2 matching over 14 bases. The CDR3 consists of 14 residues. The ends lost 5 bases at V and 3 bases at J; junction bases unmatched: 3. Germline V CDR1 and CDR2: DFQATT, SNEGSKA (reference sequence). The CDR3 bases are TGCAGTGCTGGGACTAGCGGGAGCCACTACGAGCAGTACGTC. Protein product: CSAGTSGSHYEQYV.

The rearrangement uses TRBV20-1 and TRBJ1-2; D gene uncertain. This CDR3 is 12 amino acids long. Trimming took 3 bases from V and 3 from J, leaving 8 bases between them. Germline V CDR1 and CDR2: DFQATT, SNEGSKA (reference sequence). This chain's CDR3 is CSARFLDYGYTF. CDR3 sequence (DNA): TGCAGTGCTAGGTTCTTGGACTATGGCTACACCTTC.

The chain combines TRBV6-5 with TRBJ2-7; TRBD1 agrees at 10 bases. The CDR3 contains 13 residues. Losses at the gene ends were 8 bases for V and 2 bases for J; bases not matched to a gene: 3. Germline values: CDR1 MNHEY, CDR2 SVGAGI. The CDR3 loop is CASLDRGTYEQYF. The CDR3 DNA reads TGTGCCAGCCTGGACAGGGGGACCTACGAGCAGTACTTC.

V gene TRBV9 combines with J gene TRBJ1-5; 7 positions agree with TRBD1. Germline V lookup: CDR1 SGDLS, CDR2 YYNGEE. This CDR3 has 15 residues. Trimming removed 0 bases from V and 3 bases from J; junction bases left unmatched: 3. The CDR3 sequence is CASSVGGGHNQPQHF. The CDR3 bases are TGTGCCAGCAGCGTAGGAGGGGGCCACAATCAGCCCCAGCATTTT.

The CDR3 sequence is CASSVGSPPNRGRRYNEQFF. The CDR3 region has the DNA TGTGCCAGCAGCGTAGGTAGCCCCCCGAACAGGGGGCGGCGATACAATGAGCAGTTCTTC. The chain uses TRBV9 and TRBJ2-1; TRBD1 aligns across 9 bases. There are 20 residues in the CDR3. With 0 bases clipped from V and 4 bases from J, the junction kept 17 bases outside the gene matches. Germline V CDR1 and CDR2: SGDLS, YYNGEE.

This clonotype appeared a few times. The CDR3 spells CASSIGQTNTGELFF. The DNA of the CDR3 is TGTGCCAGTAGTATTGGGCAGACGAACACCGGGGAGCTGTTTTTT. This sequence joins TRBV19 and TRBJ2-2, with D uncertain. V was cut by 3 bases and J by 0 bases, with 8 bases left in between. From germline, CDR1 is LNHDA and CDR2 SQIVND (reference sequence). The CDR3 runs 15 residues.

This chain links TRBV29-1 with TRBJ2-7, with 7 positions matching TRBD1. Germline values: CDR1 SQVTM, CDR2 ANQGSEA. Trimming at V came to 2 bases and at J to 2 bases, leaving 9 bases not matched to a gene. The CDR3 spans 15 residues. The CDR3 sequence: CSVESATRGTYEQYF. DNA of the CDR3: TGCAGCGTTGAATCGGCTACCAGGGGGACCTACGAGCAGTACTTC.

This chain links TRBV20-1 with TRBJ1-4, with no clear D. The ends were cut back, 0 bases at V and 3 bases at J, with 11 bases in the middle. The germline V gene has CDR1 DFQATT and CDR2 SNEGSKA (reference sequence). CDR3 length: 15 amino acids. The CDR3 DNA reads TGCAGTGCTAGAGACCTTCCCGGGGCTAATGAAAAACTGTTTTTT. Its translation: CSARDLPGANEKLFF.

This clonotype showed up many times. This rearrangement joins TRBV6-1 to TRBJ2-6; D is ambiguous. Per germline, CDR1 MNHNS and CDR2 SASEGT. The CDR3 has 13 residues. V lost 6 bases, J lost 4 bases, and 7 bases lay in between. CDR3 nucleotides: TGTGCCAGCAGATTATCCGGGGCCAACGTCCTGACTTTC. It yields the protein CASRLSGANVLTF.

This clonotype was detected ten times or more. This chain connects TRBV12-3 or TRBV12-4 to TRBJ1-4; tentative D call: TRBD1 (6 bases). The CDR3 sequence is 14 residues long. V shed 2 bases and J shed 8 bases, with 12 bases lying between them. Here the CDR3 DNA reads TGTGCCAGCAGTTTACGCGGGGGGGGCGAAAAACTGTTTTTT. It translates to CASSLRGGGEKLFF.

This chain connects TRBV7-8 to TRBJ1-1; D perhaps matches TRBD1 (6 bases). Between the trimmed V and J ends, which lost 3 bases and 1 base, there was a span of 12 bases. CDR3 size: 15 residues. The germline V gene has CDR1 SGHVS and CDR2 FQNEAQ. The CDR3 bases are TGTGCCAGCAGCTTTAGGGGGGGGGCGAACACTGAAGCTTTCTTT. Translating it yields CASSFRGGANTEAFF.

The V gene is TRBV29-1, the J gene TRBJ1-1; D is uncertain. The CDR3 sequence is 13 residues long. CDR1 SQVTM and CDR2 ANQGSEA come from the germline V gene. V gave up 3 bases and J gave up 10 bases, with 18 bases separating them. CDR3 sequence: CSVEHLGWEGAFF. In nucleotides, the CDR3 is TGCAGCGTTGAGCATCTCGGTTGGGAAGGAGCTTTCTTT.

In this sample, this clonotype turned up a few times. The chain uses TRBV6-2 or TRBV6-3 and TRBJ2-5; 8 bases line up with TRBD1. The V gene end was trimmed by 6 bases and the J gene end by 5 bases; junction bases not matched to a gene: 8. Germline loops: CDR1 MNHEY, CDR2 SVGEGT. This CDR3 comprises 14 residues. CDR3: CASSKGQARETQYF. The CDR3 coding sequence is TGTGCCAGCAGCAAGGGACAGGCGAGGGAGACCCAGTACTTC.

This clonotype has a handful of counts. CDR3 in amino acids: CASGTLTDTQYF. Written as DNA, the CDR3 is TGTGCCAGCGGAACCCTCACAGATACGCAGTATTTT. The rearrangement joins TRBV12-3 or TRBV12-4 to TRBJ2-3; D remains ambiguous. Trimming cost V 8 bases and J 2 bases, with 8 bases left between them. This CDR3 spans 12 amino acids.

This chain connects TRBV7-2 to TRBJ2-5; D unclear. The CDR3 covers 13 residues. CDR1 and CDR2 (germline): SGHTA, FQGNSA. The ends were cut back, 3 bases at V and 4 bases at J, with 9 bases in the middle. The CDR3 spells CASSFSVPETQYF. CDR3 bases: TGTGCCAGCAGCTTTTCGGTCCCAGAGACCCAGTACTTC.

The V gene is TRBV18, the J gene TRBJ2-4, with D unclear. There are 16 residues in the CDR3. CDR1 and CDR2 from the germline V gene are KGHSH and LQKENI. Between the trimmed V and J ends, which lost 5 bases and 0 bases, there was a span of 14 bases. CDR3 in amino acids: CASSKIQDLAKNIQYF. CDR3 coding DNA: TGTGCCAGCTCAAAGATCCAGGACCTAGCCAAAAACATTCAGTACTTC.

This chain joins TRBV12-3 or TRBV12-4 and TRBJ1-4; 7 bases match TRBD1. The CDR3 consists of 15 residues. V lost 5 bases to trimming and J lost 6 bases; unmatched junction nucleotides: 9. The CDR3 reads CASSPQTGSYEKLFF. The CDR3 bases are TGTGCCAGCAGTCCCCAGACAGGGTCATATGAAAAACTGTTTTTT.

This clonotype was picked up a small number of times. This chain uses TRBV29-1 with TRBJ1-1; a weak D match, TRBD1 (6 bases). Germline CDR1 reads SQVTM; CDR2 reads ANQGSEA. The CDR3 sequence is 12 residues long. With 5 bases removed from V and 4 bases from J, the gap between germline ends came to 11 bases. Here the CDR3 reads CSVHRVGTEAFF. For the CDR3, the DNA is TGCAGCGTTCACAGGGTTGGCACTGAAGCTTTCTTT.

This clonotype was counted only a few times. The junction and the germline gene differ at one end; a read error may be behind it. The chain has TRBV11-2 and TRBJ2-2; 8 bases are a match to TRBD2. Germline V CDR1 and CDR2: SGHAT, FQNNGV. The CDR3 spans 16 residues. The CDR3 DNA reads TGTGCCAGCAGCCCCCTAGCGGGTTCGAACACCAGGGAGCTGTTTTTT. Residues: CASSPLAGSNTRELFF.

This clonotype has only a few counts. The rearrangement uses TRBV3-1 and TRBJ1-4, with a tentative D call TRBD1 (5 bases). Trimming cost V 0 bases and J 8 bases, with 13 bases left between them. The germline V gene has CDR1 LGHDT and CDR2 YNNKEL (reference sequence). The CDR3 totals 15 residues. As DNA, the CDR3 is TGTGCCAGCAGCCAAGATTCGGGGGGAAGGGAAAAACTGTTTTTT. It codes for CASSQDSGGREKLFF.

The chain employs TRBV4-2 and TRBJ1-4; unclear D gene. V gave up 3 bases and J gave up 10 bases, with 3 bases separating them. Germline V gene data show CDR1 as LGHNA and CDR2 as YNFKEQ. The CDR3 sequence is 10 residues long. DNA of the CDR3: TGTGCCAGCAGCCACCTAAAACTGTTTTTT. It encodes CASSHLKLFF.

V gene TRBV10-3 combines with J gene TRBJ2-7; D uncertain. This CDR3 contains 14 residues. The V and J ends lost 0 bases and 0 bases respectively, with 6 bases between them. The germline CDR1 and CDR2 sequences are ENHRY and SYGVKD. CDR3 region: CAISESHDSYEQYF. The CDR3 nucleotides are TGTGCCATCAGTGAGTCTCATGACTCCTACGAGCAGTACTTC.

This clonotype was observed a handful of times. V is TRBV12-3 or TRBV12-4 and J is TRBJ2-1, with D uncertain. Trimming cost V 1 base and J 3 bases, with 4 bases left between them. The CDR3 is made up of 13 amino acids. The CDR3 spells CASSLDYYNEQFF. The DNA for the CDR3 is TGTGCCAGCAGTTTAGACTACTACAATGAGCAGTTCTTC.

With respect to this clonotype: Since no conserved phenylalanine or tryptophan closes the CDR3, a read error is the likely cause. This chain joins TRBV29-1 and TRBJ2-5, with 10 bases fitting TRBD1. V lost 6 bases to trimming and J lost 3 bases; unmatched junction nucleotides: 7. Germline V gene data show CDR1 as SQVTM and CDR2 as ANQGSEA. The CDR3 has 14 residues. The CDR3 sequence: CSVLPGQGKETQYS. The CDR3 DNA reads as TGCAGCGTACTACCGGGACAGGGGAAAGAGACCCAGTACTCC.

Comments on this clonotype: A read error may produce the germline difference seen at one junction end. For the CDR3, the DNA is TGTGCCAACAGCTTATCAGGGTTCGGCACTGAGGCTTTCTTT. It translates to CANSLSGFGTEAFF. This chain links TRBV7-3 with TRBJ1-1; weak D call: TRBD1 (5 bases). This CDR3 region has 14 residues. Germline CDR1 SGHTA, CDR2 FQGTGA. The full variable domain, rest sourced from reference TRBV7-3 and TRBJ1-1, is GAGVSQTPSNKVTEKGKYVELRCDPISGHTALYWYRQSLGQGPEFLIYFQGTGAADDSGLPNDRFFAVRPEGSVSTLKIQRTERGDSAVYLCANSLSGFGTEAFFGQGTRLTVV.

Ten or more counts support this clonotype. At one end the junction does not follow the germline gene, possibly because of a read error. V and J are TRBV5-1 and TRBJ2-2; D gene unclear. Germline V CDR1 and CDR2: SGHRS, YFSETQ. This CDR3 spans 13 amino acids. CDR3 loop: CASSLVPTGELFF. The CDR3 region has the DNA TGTGCCAGCAGTTTAGTCCCCACCGGGGAGCTGTTTTTT.